This T cell receptor beta chain was identified during a study of OX40 agonist ivuxolimab in advanced cancers. Study background: From roughly 23 to 85 years was the age range, with a mean of around 57 years, and roughly 80% were male.

V was clipped by 5 bases and J by 5 bases; unmatched bases: 14. This CDR3 contains 18 residues. Germline V gene sequence: CDR1 SNHLY, CDR2 FYNNEI. Using immunoSEQ multiplex PCR, the repertoire was profiled, and TCRdb retains in-frame clones only, with some absent. The table includes roughly 40,000 clones, 86% detected once. V gene TRBV2 combines with J gene TRBJ2-3; 12 bases line up with TRBD2. The source was CD4+ or CD8+ T cells sorted from blood, collected in a trial of the OX40 agonist ivuxolimab. The clonotype was recovered from an adult with an advanced solid tumor such as melanoma, head and neck, liver or kidney cancer. CDR3 bases: TGTGCCAGCAGTCCCCGCCCGGCTAGCGGGGGGGGACGAGATACGCAGTATTTT. Translating it yields CASSPRPASGGGRDTQYF.